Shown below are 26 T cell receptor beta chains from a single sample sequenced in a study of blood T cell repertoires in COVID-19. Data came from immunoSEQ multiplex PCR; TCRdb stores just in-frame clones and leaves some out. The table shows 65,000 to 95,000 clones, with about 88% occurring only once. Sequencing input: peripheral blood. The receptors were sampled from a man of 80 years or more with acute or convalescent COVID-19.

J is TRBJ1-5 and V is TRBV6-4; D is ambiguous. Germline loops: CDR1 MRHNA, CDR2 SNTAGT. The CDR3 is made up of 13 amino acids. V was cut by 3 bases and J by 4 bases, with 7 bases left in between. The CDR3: CASSESMNQPQHF. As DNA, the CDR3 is TGTGCCAGCAGTGAATCCATGAATCAGCCCCAGCATTTT.

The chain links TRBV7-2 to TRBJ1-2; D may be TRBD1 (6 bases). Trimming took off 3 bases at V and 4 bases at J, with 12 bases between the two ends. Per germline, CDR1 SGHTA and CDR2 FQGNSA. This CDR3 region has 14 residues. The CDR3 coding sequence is TGTGCCAGCAGCTTGGGGGGGCTTGGCTATGGCTACACCTTC. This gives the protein CASSLGGLGYGYTF.

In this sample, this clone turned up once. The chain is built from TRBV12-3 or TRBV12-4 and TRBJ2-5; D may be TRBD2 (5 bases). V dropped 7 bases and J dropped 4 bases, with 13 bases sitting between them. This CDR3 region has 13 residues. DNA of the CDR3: TGTGCCAGCACCCCCTCGGAGGTAGAGACCCAGTACTTC. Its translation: CASTPSEVETQYF.

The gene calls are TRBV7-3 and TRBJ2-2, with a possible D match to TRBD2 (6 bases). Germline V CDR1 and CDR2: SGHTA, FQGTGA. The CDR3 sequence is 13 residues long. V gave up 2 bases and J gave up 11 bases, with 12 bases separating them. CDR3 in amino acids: CASSLLGGSELFF. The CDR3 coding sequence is TGTGCCAGCAGCTTATTGGGGGGTAGCGAGCTGTTTTTT.

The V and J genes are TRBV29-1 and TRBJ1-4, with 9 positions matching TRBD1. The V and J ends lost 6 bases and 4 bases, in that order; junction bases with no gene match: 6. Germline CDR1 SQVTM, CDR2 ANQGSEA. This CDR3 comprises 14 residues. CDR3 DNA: TGCAGCGTAGGGACAGGGATAATTAATGAAAAACTGTTTTTT. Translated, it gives CSVGTGIINEKLFF.

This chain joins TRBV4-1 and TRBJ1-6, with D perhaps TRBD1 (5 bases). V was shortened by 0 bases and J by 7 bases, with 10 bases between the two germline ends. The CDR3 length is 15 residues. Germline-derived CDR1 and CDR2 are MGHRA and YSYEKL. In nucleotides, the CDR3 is TGCGCCAGCAGCCAAGATGGGGCGGGAAATTCACCCCTCCACTTT. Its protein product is CASSQDGAGNSPLHF.

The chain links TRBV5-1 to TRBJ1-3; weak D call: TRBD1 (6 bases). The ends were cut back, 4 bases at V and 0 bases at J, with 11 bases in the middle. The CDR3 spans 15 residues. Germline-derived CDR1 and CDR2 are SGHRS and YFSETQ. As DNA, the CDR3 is TGCGCCAGCAGCGTTACAGGGAGCTCTGGAAACACCATATATTTT. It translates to CASSVTGSSGNTIYF.

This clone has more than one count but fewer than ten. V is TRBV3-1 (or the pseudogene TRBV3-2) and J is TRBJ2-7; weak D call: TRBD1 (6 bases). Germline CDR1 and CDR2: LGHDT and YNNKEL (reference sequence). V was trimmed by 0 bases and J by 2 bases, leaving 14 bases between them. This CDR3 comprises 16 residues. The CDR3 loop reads CASSQDRDIRTYEQYF. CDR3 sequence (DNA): TGTGCCAGCAGCCAAGATAGGGACATTCGGACCTACGAGCAGTACTTC.

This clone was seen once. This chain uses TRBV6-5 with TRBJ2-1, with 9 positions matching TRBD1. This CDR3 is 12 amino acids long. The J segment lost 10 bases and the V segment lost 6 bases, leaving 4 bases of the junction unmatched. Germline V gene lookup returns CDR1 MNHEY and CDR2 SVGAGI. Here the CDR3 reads CASSRTGDEQFF. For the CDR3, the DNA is TGTGCCAGCAGCCGGACAGGGGACGAGCAGTTCTTC.

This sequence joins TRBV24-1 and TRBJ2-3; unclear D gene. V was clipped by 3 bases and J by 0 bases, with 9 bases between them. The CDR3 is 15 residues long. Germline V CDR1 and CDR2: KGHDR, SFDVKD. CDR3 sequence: CATSDPYESTDTQYF. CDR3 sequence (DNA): TGTGCCACCAGTGATCCCTACGAGAGCACAGATACGCAGTATTTT.

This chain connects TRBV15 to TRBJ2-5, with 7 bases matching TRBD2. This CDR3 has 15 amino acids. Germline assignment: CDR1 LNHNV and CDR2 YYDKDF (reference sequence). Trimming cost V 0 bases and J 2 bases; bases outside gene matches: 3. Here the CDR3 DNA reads TGTGCCACCAGCAGAGATCGAGCGGGGCAAGAGACCCAGTACTTC. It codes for CATSRDRAGQETQYF.

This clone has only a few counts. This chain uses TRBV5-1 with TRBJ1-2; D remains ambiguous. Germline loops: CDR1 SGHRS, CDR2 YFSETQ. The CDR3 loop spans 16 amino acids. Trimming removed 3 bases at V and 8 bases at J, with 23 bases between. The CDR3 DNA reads TGCGCCAGCAGCTCATCCGCGGCACGCACAATCGGGGGCTACACCTTC. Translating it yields CASSSSAARTIGGYTF.

This CDR3 reads CASSGVRDRALNTEAFF. CDR3 bases: TGTGCCAGCAGTGGCGTTCGGGACAGGGCTTTGAACACTGAAGCTTTCTTT. The chain couples TRBV2 to TRBJ1-1, with 9 nucleotides matching TRBD1. Germline-derived CDR1 and CDR2 are SNHLY and FYNNEI. The CDR3 consists of 17 residues. Trimming took 4 bases from V and 0 from J; bases not matched to a gene: 9.

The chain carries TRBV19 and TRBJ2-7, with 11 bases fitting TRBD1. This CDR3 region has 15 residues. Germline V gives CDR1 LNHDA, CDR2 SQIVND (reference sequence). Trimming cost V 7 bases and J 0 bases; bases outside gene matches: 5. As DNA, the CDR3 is TGTGCCAGTACCCCGGACAGGGGGCTCTCCTACGAGCAGTACTTC. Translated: CASTPDRGLSYEQYF.

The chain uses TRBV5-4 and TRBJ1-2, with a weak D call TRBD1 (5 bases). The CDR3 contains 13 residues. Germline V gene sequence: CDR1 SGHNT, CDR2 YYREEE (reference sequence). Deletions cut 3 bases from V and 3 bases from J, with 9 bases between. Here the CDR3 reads CASSWGEDYGYTF. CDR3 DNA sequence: TGTGCCAGCAGCTGGGGGGAGGACTATGGCTACACCTTC.

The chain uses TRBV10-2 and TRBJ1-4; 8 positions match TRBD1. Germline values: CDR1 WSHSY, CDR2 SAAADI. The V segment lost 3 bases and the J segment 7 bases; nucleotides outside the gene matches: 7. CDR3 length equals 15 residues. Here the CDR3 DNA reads TGCGCCAGCAGTGAATTAGGACAGGGTGTTGAAAAACTGTTTTTT. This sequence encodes CASSELGQGVEKLFF.

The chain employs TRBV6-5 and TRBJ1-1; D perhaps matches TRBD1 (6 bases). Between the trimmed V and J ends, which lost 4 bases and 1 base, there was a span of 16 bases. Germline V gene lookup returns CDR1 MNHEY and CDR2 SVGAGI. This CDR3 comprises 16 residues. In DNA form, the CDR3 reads TGTGCCAGCAGTTCCCGAGGGGCAGGGGAGAACACTGAAGCTTTCTTT. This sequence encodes CASSSRGAGENTEAFF.

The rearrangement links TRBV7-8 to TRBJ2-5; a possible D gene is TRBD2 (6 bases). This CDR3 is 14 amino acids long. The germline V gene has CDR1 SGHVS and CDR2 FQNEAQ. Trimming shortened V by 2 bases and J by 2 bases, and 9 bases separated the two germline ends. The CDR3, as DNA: TGTGCCAGCAGCTTACGGGAGCTACAAGAGACCCAGTACTTC. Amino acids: CASSLRELQETQYF. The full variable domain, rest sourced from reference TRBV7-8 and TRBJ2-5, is GAGVSQSPRYKVAKRGQDVALRCDPISGHVSLFWYQQALGQGPEFLTYFQNEAQLDKSGLPSDRFFAERPEGSVSTLKIQRTQQEDSAVYLCASSLRELQETQYFGPGTRLLVL.

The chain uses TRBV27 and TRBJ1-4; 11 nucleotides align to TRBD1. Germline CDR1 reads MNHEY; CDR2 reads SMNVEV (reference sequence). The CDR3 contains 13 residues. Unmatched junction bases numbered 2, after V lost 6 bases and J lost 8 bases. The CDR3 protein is CASRRDRGEKLFF. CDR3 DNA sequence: TGTGCCAGCAGACGGGACAGGGGGGAAAAACTGTTTTTT.

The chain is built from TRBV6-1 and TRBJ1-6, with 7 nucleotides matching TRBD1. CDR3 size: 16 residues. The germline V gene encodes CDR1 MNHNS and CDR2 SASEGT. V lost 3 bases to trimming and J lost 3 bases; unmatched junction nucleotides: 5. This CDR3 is CASSETGKGYNSPLHF. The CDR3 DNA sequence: TGTGCCAGCAGTGAGACAGGGAAAGGCTATAATTCACCCCTCCACTTT.

CDR3 sequence: CASSQEGSPMNTEAFF. The CDR3 coding sequence is TGCGCCAGCAGCCAAGAGGGCAGCCCCATGAACACTGAAGCTTTCTTT. This chain connects TRBV4-1 to TRBJ1-1; D ambiguous. The CDR3 has 16 amino acids. V shed 0 bases and J shed 0 bases, with 11 bases lying between them. Germline V CDR1 and CDR2: MGHRA, YSYEKL.

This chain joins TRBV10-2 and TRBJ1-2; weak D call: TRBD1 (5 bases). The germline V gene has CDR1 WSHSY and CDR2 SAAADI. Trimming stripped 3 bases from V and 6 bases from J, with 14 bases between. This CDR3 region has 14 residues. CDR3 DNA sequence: TGCGCCAGCAGTGAAAATGGGGGGGTGGATGGCTACACCTTC. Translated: CASSENGGVDGYTF.

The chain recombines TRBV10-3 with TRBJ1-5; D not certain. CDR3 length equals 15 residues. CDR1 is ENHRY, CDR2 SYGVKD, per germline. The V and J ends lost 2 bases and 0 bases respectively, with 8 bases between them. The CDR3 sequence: CAISELGLSNQPQHF. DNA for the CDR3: TGTGCCATCAGTGAGCTAGGTCTTAGCAATCAGCCCCAGCATTTT.

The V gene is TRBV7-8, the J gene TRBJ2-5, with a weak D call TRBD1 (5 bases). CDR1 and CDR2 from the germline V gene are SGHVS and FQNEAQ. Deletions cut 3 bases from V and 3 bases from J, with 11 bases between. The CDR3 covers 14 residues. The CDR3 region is CASSLGLVEETQYF. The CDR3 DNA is TGTGCCAGCAGCTTGGGGCTTGTTGAAGAGACCCAGTACTTC. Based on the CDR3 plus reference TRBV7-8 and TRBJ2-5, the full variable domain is GAGVSQSPRYKVAKRGQDVALRCDPISGHVSLFWYQQALGQGPEFLTYFQNEAQLDKSGLPSDRFFAERPEGSVSTLKIQRTQQEDSAVYLCASSLGLVEETQYFGPGTRLLVL.

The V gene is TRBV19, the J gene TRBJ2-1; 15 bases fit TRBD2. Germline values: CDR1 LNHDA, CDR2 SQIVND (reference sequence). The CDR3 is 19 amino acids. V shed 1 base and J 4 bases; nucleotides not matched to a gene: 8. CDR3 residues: CASSIGGLAGGLPYNEQFF. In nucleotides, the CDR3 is TGTGCCAGTAGTATAGGAGGACTAGCGGGAGGGCTACCATACAATGAGCAGTTCTTC.

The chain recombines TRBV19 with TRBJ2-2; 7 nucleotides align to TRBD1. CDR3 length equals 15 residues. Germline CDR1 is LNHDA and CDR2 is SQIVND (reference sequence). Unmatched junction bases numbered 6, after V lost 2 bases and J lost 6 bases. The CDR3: CASSIIEGAAGELFF. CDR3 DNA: TGTGCCAGTAGTATAATTGAGGGGGCGGCCGGGGAGCTGTTTTTT.